The sequence of this T cell receptor beta chain was determined in a study of T cells after yellow fever vaccination. Study-level background: The authors prepared low-cell-number fractions using SMART-Seq v4 Ultra Low Input. General observations from the study: Re-detected after boosting: most primary clones, 95% to 98% of CD4 and over 80% of CD8. It was the secondary response that reached its peak faster, day 5 versus 15, but it was weaker.

The CDR3 has 13 residues. Germline CDR1 LNHNV, CDR2 YYDKDF (reference sequence). V was clipped by 2 bases and J by 8 bases, with 10 bases between them. 5'RACE template switching generated TCR cDNA, adding a universal primer site and UMIs. TCRdb re-called the 5' RACE reads with MiXCR, one entry per CDR3 protein. The table lists a few hundred thousand distinct CDR3 sequences, approximately 3.8% of them singletons. This clonotype has at least ten counts. Its target is not known. The sequence derives from a man between 18 and 29 years old who received the YFV17D yellow fever vaccine. J is TRBJ2-4 and V is TRBV15, with TRBD2 as a possible D gene (5 bases). The material was PBMCs, obtained 15 days after the yellow fever booster vaccination. In nucleotides, the CDR3 is TGTGCCACCAGCAGACTAGCTTCGGACATTCAGTACTTC. Translating it yields CATSRLASDIQYF. Complete variable domain (other parts from reference TRBV15 and TRBJ2-4): DAMVIQNPRYQVTQFGKPVTLSCSQTLNHNVMYWYQQKSSQAPKLLFHYYDKDFNNEADTPDNFQSRRPNTSFCFLDIRSPGLGDTAMYLCATSRLASDIQYFGAGTRLSVL.